The 15 T cell receptor beta chains below come from one sample, sequenced in a study of CD8 T cells in ankylosing spondylitis. A single record per CDR3 protein comes from TCRdb applying MiXCR to the 5' RACE reads. This sample has some 130,000 distinct CDR3 sequences; approximately 9.2% occur once, and the top ten carry approximately 7%. Sequencing used synovial fluid, either unsorted or a sorted T cell fraction (not recorded which). The receptors were gathered from a male donor with ankylosing spondylitis.

This sequence joins TRBV20-1 and TRBJ2-3; TRBD2 might be the D (6 bases). Between the trimmed V and J ends, which lost 2 bases and 0 bases, there was a span of 21 bases. The CDR3 length is 18 residues. Germline V gives CDR1 DFQATT, CDR2 SNEGSKA (reference sequence). The DNA of the CDR3 is TGCAGTGCTAGATTCACGGGAGTCAAACACATCAGCACAGATACGCAGTATTTT. Translated: CSARFTGVKHISTDTQYF.

CDR3 region: CASRQEFTDTQYF. In nucleotides, the CDR3 is TGTGCCAGCAGGCAGGAATTCACAGATACGCAGTATTTT. The chain recombines TRBV2 with TRBJ2-3; no reliable D call. The V gene's germline CDR1 is SNHLY and CDR2 FYNNEI. This CDR3 is built from 13 residues. Trimming took off 6 bases at V and 2 bases at J, with 9 bases between the two ends.

This clonotype was picked up a small number of times. This chain joins TRBV28 and TRBJ2-7; D gene unclear. Germline assignment: CDR1 MDHEN and CDR2 SYDVKM. The length of the CDR3 is 15 residues. Trimming removed 2 bases from V and 4 bases from J, with 15 bases in between. The CDR3, as DNA: TGTGCCAGCAGTTTAGGACGGAACCTTCCATACGAGCAGTACTTC. The encoded protein is CASSLGRNLPYEQYF.

The chain carries TRBV19 and TRBJ2-1; D gene uncertain. The CDR3 has 14 amino acids. Looked up from germline, CDR1 is LNHDA and CDR2 is SQIVND (reference sequence). V shed 3 bases and J shed 7 bases, with 13 bases lying between them. The CDR3, as DNA: TGTGCCAGTAGTATTCGGATCCCCACGAATGAGCAGTTCTTC. Its protein is CASSIRIPTNEQFF.

The table lists this clonotype with many counts. The chain uses TRBV15 and TRBJ2-2, with D tentatively TRBD2 (6 bases). The CDR3 length is 16 residues. CDR1 and CDR2 (germline): LNHNV, YYDKDF (reference sequence). Trimming removed 2 bases from V and 5 bases from J, with 15 bases in between. As DNA, the CDR3 is TGTGCCACCAGCAGACAGGGAGGCCATTATACCGGGGAGCTGTTTTTT. This sequence encodes CATSRQGGHYTGELFF.

The chain recombines TRBV7-9 with TRBJ2-2, with TRBD1 as a possible D gene (6 bases). Trimming left V 5 bases short and J 3 bases short, with 13 bases between. This CDR3 has 15 residues. Germline lookup yields CDR1 SEHNR and CDR2 FQNEAQ (reference sequence). In nucleotides, the CDR3 is TGTGCCAGCAGCCAACCACAGGGATACACCGGGGAGCTGTTTTTT. This gives the protein CASSQPQGYTGELFF.

This chain uses TRBV5-5 with TRBJ1-1; D possibly corresponds to TRBD1 (5 bases). CDR1 is SGHKS, CDR2 YYEKEE, per germline (reference sequence). This CDR3 is 14 amino acids long. The ends were cut back, 3 bases at V and 4 bases at J, with 13 bases in the middle. The CDR3 reads CASSSGTPGTEAFF. CDR3 nucleotide sequence: TGTGCCAGCAGCTCTGGGACCCCGGGCACTGAAGCTTTCTTT.

V usage is TRBV28 and J usage is TRBJ2-4; TRBD2 matches 8 bases. The CDR3 runs 17 residues. Per the germline V gene, CDR1 is MDHEN and CDR2 is SYDVKM. Losses at the gene ends were 5 bases for V and 1 base for J; bases not matched to a gene: 10. For the CDR3, the DNA is TGTGCCAGCAGTGACCTCGGGGGGGGAAGTGCCAAAAACATTCAGTACTTC. Translated, it gives CASSDLGGGSAKNIQYF.

The chain has TRBV18 and TRBJ2-7; D is undetermined. V lost 4 bases and J lost 3, with 10 bases in between. The CDR3 spans 13 residues. Germline CDR1 KGHSH, CDR2 LQKENI. The CDR3 DNA sequence: TGTGCCAGCTCACTAGGACCGATCTACGAGCAGTACTTC. Its translation: CASSLGPIYEQYF.

In this sample, this clonotype turned up a few times. The chain employs TRBV27 and TRBJ2-7, with 13 bases that match TRBD2. The length of the CDR3 is 16 residues. Trimming cost V 4 bases and J 4 bases; bases outside gene matches: 7. In germline, CDR1 is MNHEY, CDR2 SMNVEV (reference sequence). CDR3 amino acids: CASSSPRTSGSYEQYF. As DNA, the CDR3 is TGTGCCAGCAGTTCCCCCCGGACTAGCGGGAGTTACGAGCAGTACTTC.

This clonotype was seen many times. As DNA, the CDR3 is TGTGCCAGCAAGAAGGGGGGGTCCTACAATGAGCAGTTCTTC. It is translated as CASKKGGSYNEQFF. This chain joins TRBV7-2 and TRBJ2-1, with D perhaps TRBD2 (7 bases). This CDR3 is 14 amino acids long. The germline V gene encodes CDR1 SGHTA and CDR2 FQGNSA. Trimming cost V 7 bases and J 1 base, with 11 bases left between them.

This clonotype was observed a handful of times. The chain has TRBV7-2 and TRBJ2-1; 7 nucleotides agree with TRBD1. V shed 3 bases, J shed 0 bases, and the junction held 2 bases outside the gene matches. CDR3 size: 15 residues. The germline V gene encodes CDR1 SGHTA and CDR2 FQGNSA. The CDR3 sequence is CASSLGQRSYNEQFF. In nucleotides, the CDR3 is TGTGCCAGCAGCTTGGGACAGCGCTCCTACAATGAGCAGTTCTTC.

In DNA form, the CDR3 reads TGCAGCGTCCTACCGCAGCACAACTCCTACGAGCAGTACTTC. Amino acids: CSVLPQHNSYEQYF. The chain links TRBV29-1 to TRBJ2-7; D is undetermined. Germline loops: CDR1 SQVTM, CDR2 ANQGSEA. The V end was cut by 6 bases, the J end by 0 bases, with 15 bases between. This CDR3 contains 14 residues.

The chain is built from TRBV7-9 and TRBJ1-1; tentative D call: TRBD1 (5 bases). This CDR3 comprises 14 residues. Germline V gene data show CDR1 as SEHNR and CDR2 as FQNEAQ (reference sequence). The ends were cut back, 5 bases at V and 5 bases at J, with 15 bases in the middle. The DNA of the CDR3 is TGTGCCAGCAGCGCGCAGGGAGGAGGGACTGAAGCTTTCTTT. Translating it yields CASSAQGGGTEAFF. The full variable domain, completed using reference TRBV7-9 and TRBJ1-1, is DTGVSQNPRHKITKRGQNVTFRCDPISEHNRLYWYRQTLGQGPEFLTYFQNEAQLEKSRLLSDRFSAERPKGSFSTLEIQRTEQGDSAMYLCASSAQGGGTEAFFGQGTRLTVV.

CDR3 loop: CASSFIGGGMAEAFF. CDR3 nucleotide sequence: TGTGCCAGCAGCTTCATAGGGGGGGGAATGGCTGAAGCTTTCTTT. The rearrangement uses TRBV7-2 and TRBJ1-1; weak D call: TRBD1 (6 bases). The CDR3 runs to 15 residues. Germline-derived CDR1 and CDR2 are SGHTA and FQGNSA. V was clipped by 3 bases and J by 6 bases, with 17 bases between them.